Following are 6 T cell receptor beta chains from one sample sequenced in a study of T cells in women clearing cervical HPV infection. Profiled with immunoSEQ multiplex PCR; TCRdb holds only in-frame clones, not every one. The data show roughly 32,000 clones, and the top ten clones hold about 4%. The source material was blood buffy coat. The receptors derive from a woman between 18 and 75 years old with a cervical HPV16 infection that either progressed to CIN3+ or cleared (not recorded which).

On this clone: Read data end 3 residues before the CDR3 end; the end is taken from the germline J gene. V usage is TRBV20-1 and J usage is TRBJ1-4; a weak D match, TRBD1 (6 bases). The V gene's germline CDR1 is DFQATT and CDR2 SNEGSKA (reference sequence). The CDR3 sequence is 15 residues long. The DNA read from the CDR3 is TGCAGTGCAACGAGAGCCGGGGACAAGAATTCACCA. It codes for CSATRAGDKNSP. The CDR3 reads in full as CSATRAGDKNSPLFF.

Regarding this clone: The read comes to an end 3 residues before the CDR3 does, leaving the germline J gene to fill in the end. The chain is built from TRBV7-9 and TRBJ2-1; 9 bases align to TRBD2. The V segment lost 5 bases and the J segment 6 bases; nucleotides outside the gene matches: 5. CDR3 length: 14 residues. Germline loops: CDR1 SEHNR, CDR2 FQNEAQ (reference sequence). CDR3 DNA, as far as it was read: TGTGCCAGCAGCCCTAGCGGGACCACCAATGAG. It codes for CASSPSGTTNE. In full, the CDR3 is CASSPSGTTNEQFF.

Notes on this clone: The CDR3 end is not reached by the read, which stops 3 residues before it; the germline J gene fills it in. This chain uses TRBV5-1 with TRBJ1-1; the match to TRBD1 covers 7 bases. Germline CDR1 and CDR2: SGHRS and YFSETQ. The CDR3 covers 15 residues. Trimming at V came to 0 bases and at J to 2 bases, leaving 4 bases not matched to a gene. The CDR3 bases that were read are TGCGCCAGCAGCTTGGGTGGACAGGCCAACACTGAA. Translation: CASSLGGQANTE. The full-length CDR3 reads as CASSLGGQANTEAFF.

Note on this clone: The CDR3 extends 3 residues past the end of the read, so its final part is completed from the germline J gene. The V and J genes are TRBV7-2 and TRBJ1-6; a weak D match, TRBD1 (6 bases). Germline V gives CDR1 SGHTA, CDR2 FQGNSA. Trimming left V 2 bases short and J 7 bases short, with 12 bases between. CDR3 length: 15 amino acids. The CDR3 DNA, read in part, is TGTGCCAGCAGCTTATTACAGGGAGTCAATTCACCC. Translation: CASSLLQGVNSP. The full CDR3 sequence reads CASSLLQGVNSPLHF.

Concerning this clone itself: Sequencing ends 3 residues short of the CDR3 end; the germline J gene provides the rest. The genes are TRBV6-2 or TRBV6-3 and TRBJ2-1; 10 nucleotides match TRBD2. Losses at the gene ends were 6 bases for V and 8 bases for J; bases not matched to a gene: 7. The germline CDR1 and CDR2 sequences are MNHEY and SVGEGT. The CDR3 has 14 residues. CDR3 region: CASRAGGAVYEQFF. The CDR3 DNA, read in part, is TGTGCCAGCAGAGCGGGAGGGGCTGTGTATGAG.

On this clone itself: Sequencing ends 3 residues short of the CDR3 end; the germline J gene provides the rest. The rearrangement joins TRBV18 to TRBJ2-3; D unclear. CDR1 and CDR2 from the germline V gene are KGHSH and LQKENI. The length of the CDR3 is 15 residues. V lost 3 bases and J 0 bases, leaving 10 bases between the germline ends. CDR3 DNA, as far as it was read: TGTGCCAGCTCACCGACACACCCAAGCACAGATACG. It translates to CASSPTHPSTDT. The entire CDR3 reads CASSPTHPSTDTQYF.